The present T cell receptor beta chain was sequenced within a study of cytotoxic CD8 clonotypes in ibrutinib-treated CLL. Study-wide results and limits: Exceeding age-matched healthy donors, baseline clonality also tracked the counts of circulating CD8+ T cells. Progressing patients had sampling times that differed from those of sustained-remission patients.

Germline lookup yields CDR1 SGHTA and CDR2 FQGNSA. V dropped 5 bases and J dropped 1; count of bases not matched to a gene: 6. The CDR3 is 15 residues long. With sequencing, the targeted depth ranged from 1 in 200,000 to 1 in 1 million T cells. Data came from immunoSEQ multiplex PCR; TCRdb stores just in-frame clones and leaves some out. The data hold 80,000 to 95,000 clones, with roughly three quarters observed a single time. To note about this clone: The antigen is unknown.

The input for sequencing was PBMCs, taken after 12 months of ibrutinib treatment. The rearrangement joins TRBV7-2 to TRBJ2-7; 9 bases align to TRBD1. This clonotype originated in a human donor with chronic lymphocytic leukemia. For the CDR3, the DNA is TGTGCCAGCAGCCCCGAGGACAGGGGTTCCTACGAGCAGTACTTC. This gives the protein CASSPEDRGSYEQYF.